This T cell receptor beta chain was sequenced during a study of T cells in narcolepsy. The CDR3 runs to 14 residues. V lost 3 bases and J lost 5; bases outside the gene matches: 2. CDR1 is SEHNR and CDR2 is FQNEAQ in the germline V gene (reference sequence). Some clones are missing from TCRdb's copy, which holds only in-frame ones; the method was immunoSEQ multiplex PCR. This sample has about 30,000 clones, with roughly 83% found just once. The V gene is TRBV7-9, the J gene TRBJ2-1; 9 nucleotides align to TRBD2. Sequencing was performed on CD45RA- memory CD4+ T cells from PBMCs. This TCR was sampled from a human donor with narcolepsy. This CDR3 is CASSFSGRNNEQFF. The CDR3 DNA reads TGTGCCAGCAGCTTTAGCGGGAGAAACAATGAGCAGTTCTTC.